This T cell receptor (beta chain) was profiled in a study of technical replicates of blood from a few donors. Only in-frame clones appear in the TCRdb table, and some are missing; sequencing was by immunoSEQ multiplex PCR. The sample lists around 90,000 clones, 90% to 95% occurring once. The CDR3 has 14 amino acids. The germline V gene has CDR1 PRHDT and CDR2 FYEKMQ (reference sequence). The ends lost 3 bases at V and 2 bases at J; junction bases unmatched: 4. This receptor was taken from a human donor in good health. The chain joins TRBV13 to TRBJ2-7; 7 bases line up with TRBD2. Sequences were obtained from T cells isolated from PBMCs. CDR3 nucleotide sequence: TGTGCCAGCAGCTTGGGCGGGAGCGCCTACGAGCAGTACTTC. Protein sequence: CASSLGGSAYEQYF. Full variable domain (missing parts from reference TRBV13 and TRBJ2-7): AAGVIQSPRHLIKEKRETATLKCYPIPRHDTVYWYQQGPGQDPQFLISFYEKMQSDKGSIPDRFSAQQFSDYHSELNMSSLELGDSALYFCASSLGGSAYEQYFGPGTRLTVT.